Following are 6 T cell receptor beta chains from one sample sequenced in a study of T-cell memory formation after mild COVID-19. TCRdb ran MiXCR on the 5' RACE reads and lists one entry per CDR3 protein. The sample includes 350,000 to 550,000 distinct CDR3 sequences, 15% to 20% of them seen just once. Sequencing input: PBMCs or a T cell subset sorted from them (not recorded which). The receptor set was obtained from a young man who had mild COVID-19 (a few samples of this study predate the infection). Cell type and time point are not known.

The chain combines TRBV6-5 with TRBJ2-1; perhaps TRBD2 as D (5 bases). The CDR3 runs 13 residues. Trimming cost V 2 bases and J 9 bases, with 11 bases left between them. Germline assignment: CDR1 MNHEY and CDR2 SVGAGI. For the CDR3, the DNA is TGTGCCAGCAGTTACGGTGGGAGCCCTGAGCAGTTCTTC. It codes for CASSYGGSPEQFF.

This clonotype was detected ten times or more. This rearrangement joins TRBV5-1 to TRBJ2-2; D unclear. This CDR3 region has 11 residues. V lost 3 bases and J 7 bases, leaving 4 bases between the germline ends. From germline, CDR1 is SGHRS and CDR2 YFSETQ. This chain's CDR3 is CASSSGGELFF. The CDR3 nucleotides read TGCGCCAGCAGCTCGGGCGGGGAGCTGTTTTTT. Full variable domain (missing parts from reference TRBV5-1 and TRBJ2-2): KAGVTQTPRYLIKTRGQQVTLSCSPISGHRSVSWYQQTPGQGLQFLFEYFSETQRNKGNFPGRFSGRQFSNSRSEMNVSTLELGDSALYLCASSSGGELFFGEGSRLTVL.

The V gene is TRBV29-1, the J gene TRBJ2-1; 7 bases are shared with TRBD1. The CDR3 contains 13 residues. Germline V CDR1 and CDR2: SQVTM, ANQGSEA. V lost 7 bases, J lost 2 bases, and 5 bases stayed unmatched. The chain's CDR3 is CSGGTATYNEQFF. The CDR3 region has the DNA TGCAGCGGGGGGACAGCCACCTACAATGAGCAGTTCTTC.

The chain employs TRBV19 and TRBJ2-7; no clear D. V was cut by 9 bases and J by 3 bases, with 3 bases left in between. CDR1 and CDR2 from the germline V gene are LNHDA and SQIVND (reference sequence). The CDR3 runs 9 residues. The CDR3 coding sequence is TGTGCCAGAATCTACGAGCAGTACGTC. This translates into CARIYEQYV.

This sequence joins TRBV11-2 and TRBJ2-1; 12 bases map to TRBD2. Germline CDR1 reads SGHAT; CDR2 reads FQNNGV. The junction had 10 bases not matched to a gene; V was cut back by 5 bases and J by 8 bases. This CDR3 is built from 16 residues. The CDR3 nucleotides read TGTGCCAGCAGCCCCTGGACTAGCGGGGCTTCACATGAGCAGTTCTTC. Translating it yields CASSPWTSGASHEQFF.

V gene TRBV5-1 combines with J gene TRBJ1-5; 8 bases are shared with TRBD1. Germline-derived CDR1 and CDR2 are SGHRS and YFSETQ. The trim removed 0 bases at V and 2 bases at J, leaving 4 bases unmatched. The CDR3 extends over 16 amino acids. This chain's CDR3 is CASSLGPGQGNQPQHF. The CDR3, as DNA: TGCGCCAGCAGCTTGGGACCGGGACAGGGCAATCAGCCCCAGCATTTT.